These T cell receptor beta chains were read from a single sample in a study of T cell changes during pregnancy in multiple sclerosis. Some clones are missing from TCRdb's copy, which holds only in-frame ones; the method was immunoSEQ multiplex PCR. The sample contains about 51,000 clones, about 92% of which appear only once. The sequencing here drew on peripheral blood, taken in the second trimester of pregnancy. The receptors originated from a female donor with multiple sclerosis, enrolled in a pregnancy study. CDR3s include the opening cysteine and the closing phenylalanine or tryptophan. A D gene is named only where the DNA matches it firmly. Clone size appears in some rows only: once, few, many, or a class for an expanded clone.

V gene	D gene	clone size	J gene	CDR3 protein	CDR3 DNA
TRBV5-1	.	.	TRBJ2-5	CASSLVGGVDSETQYF	TGCGCCAGCAGCTTGGTCGGGGGAGTTGATTCCGAGACCCAGTACTTC
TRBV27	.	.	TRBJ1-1	CATQSRTANTEAFF	TGTGCCACTCAATCAAGGACAGCGAACACTGAAGCTTTCTTT
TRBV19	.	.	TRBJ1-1	CASSITDGWRNTEAFF	TGTGCCAGTAGTATAACCGATGGATGGAGGAACACTGAAGCTTTCTTT
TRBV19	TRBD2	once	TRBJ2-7	CASSISGRAVEQYF	TGTGCCAGTAGTATTAGCGGGAGGGCCGTCGAGCAGTACTTC
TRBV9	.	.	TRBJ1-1	CASSVASSAEAFF	TGTGCCAGCAGCGTAGCGTCCTCTGCTGAAGCTTTCTTT
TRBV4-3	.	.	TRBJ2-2	CASSQETGYTGELFF	TGCGCCAGCAGCCAAGAGACGGGGTACACCGGGGAGCTGTTTTTT
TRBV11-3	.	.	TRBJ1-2	CASSLDLQGSGYTF	TGTGCCAGCAGCTTAGATCTACAGGGAAGTGGCTACACCTTC
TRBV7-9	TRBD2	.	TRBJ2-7	CASSLDGGSEQYF	TGTGCCAGCAGCTTAGACGGCGGGAGTGAGCAGTACTTC
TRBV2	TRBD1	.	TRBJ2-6	CASRLPKQGATGANVLTF	TGTGCCAGCCGGCTACCTAAACAGGGGGCGACCGGGGCCAACGTCCTGACTTTC
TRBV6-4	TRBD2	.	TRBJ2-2	CASSEFSGSVGGELFF	TGTGCCAGCAGTGAATTCAGCGGGAGCGTCGGCGGGGAGCTGTTTTTT
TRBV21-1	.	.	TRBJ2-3	CASSKVATTTDTQYF	TGTGCCAGCAGCAAAGTAGCGACTACCACAGATACGCAGTATTTT
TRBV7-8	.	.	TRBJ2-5	CASSPPLWAGRQETQYF	TGTGCCAGCAGCCCCCCCCTCTGGGCGGGACGTCAAGAGACCCAGTACTTC
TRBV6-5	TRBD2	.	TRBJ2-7	CASKLSGDSYEQYF	TGTGCCAGTAAACTCAGCGGGGACTCCTACGAGCAGTACTTC
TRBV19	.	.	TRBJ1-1	CASSIQGRPEAFF	TGTGCCAGTAGTATCCAGGGTAGACCTGAAGCTTTCTTT
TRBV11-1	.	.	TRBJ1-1	CASSSLADYMNTEAFF	TGTGCCAGCAGCTCCCTAGCGGATTACATGAACACTGAAGCTTTCTTT
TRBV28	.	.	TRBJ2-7	CASSVTRSSYEQYF	TGTGCCAGCAGTGTGACAAGAAGCTCCTACGAGCAGTACTTC
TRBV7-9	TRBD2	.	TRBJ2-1	CASRTSGNEQFF	TGTGCCAGCAGGACTAGCGGGAATGAGCAGTTCTTC
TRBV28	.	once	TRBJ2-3	CASSLPPSEQLRFTDTQYF	TGTGCCAGCAGTTTACCCCCCAGCGAGCAGCTTAGATTCACAGATACGCAGTATTTT
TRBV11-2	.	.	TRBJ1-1	CASSFQTRRAEAFF	TGTGCCAGCAGCTTCCAGACAAGGCGGGCTGAAGCTTTCTTT
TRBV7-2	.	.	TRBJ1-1	CASSFPLGEAFF	TGTGCCAGCAGCTTTCCGCTAGGTGAAGCTTTCTTT
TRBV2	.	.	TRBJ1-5	CASQDRVNQPQHF	TGTGCCAGCCAAGACAGAGTCAATCAGCCCCAGCATTTT
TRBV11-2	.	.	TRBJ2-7	CASSPPMGEYEQYF	TGTGCCAGCAGCCCGCCGATGGGAGAGTACGAGCAGTACTTC
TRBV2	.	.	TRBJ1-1	CASLYDFSVGTEAFF	TGTGCCAGCCTATACGATTTTAGTGTTGGCACTGAAGCTTTCTTT
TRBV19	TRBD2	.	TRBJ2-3	CASSPRTSGTDTQYF	TGTGCCAGTAGTCCGAGGACTAGCGGCACAGATACGCAGTATTTT
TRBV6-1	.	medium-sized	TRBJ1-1	CASSQGYRTEAFF	TGTGCCAGCAGCCAGGGGTACCGCACTGAAGCTTTCTTT
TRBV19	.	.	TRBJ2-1	CASSILADSYNEQFF	TGTGCCAGTAGTATTCTAGCAGACTCCTACAATGAGCAGTTCTTC
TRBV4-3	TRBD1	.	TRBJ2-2	CASSQVRGQGTGELFF	TGCGCCAGCAGCCAAGTCAGGGGGCAGGGAACCGGGGAGCTGTTTTTT
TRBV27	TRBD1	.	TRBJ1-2	CASSLTGLPAGYTF	TGTGCCAGCAGTTTGACAGGGCTCCCCGCGGGCTACACCTTC
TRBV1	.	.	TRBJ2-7	CTSSQGTSGRYGNEQYF	TGCACCAGCAGCCAAGGGACTAGCGGGAGATACGGCAACGAGCAGTACTTC
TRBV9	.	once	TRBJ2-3	CASSVVGSLTDTQYF	TGTGCCAGCAGCGTAGTCGGGTCCCTCACAGATACGCAGTATTTT
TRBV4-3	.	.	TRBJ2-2	CASSQDFSGFTGELFF	TGCGCCAGCAGCCAAGATTTTTCGGGGTTCACCGGGGAGCTGTTTTTT
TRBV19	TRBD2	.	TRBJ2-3	CASSPAGGRTDTQYF	TGTGCCAGTAGTCCCGCGGGGGGGAGAACAGATACGCAGTATTTT
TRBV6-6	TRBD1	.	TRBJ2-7	CASSFAGTGTYEQYF	TGTGCCAGCAGTTTCGCCGGGACAGGAACCTACGAGCAGTACTTC
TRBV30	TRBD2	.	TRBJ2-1	CAWSSGTSYNEQFF	TGTGCCTGGAGTAGCGGGACTTCCTACAATGAGCAGTTCTTC
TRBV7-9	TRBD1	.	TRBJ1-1	CASTPVRDSCTEAFF	TGCGCCAGCACCCCTGTCCGGGACAGTTGTACTGAAGCTTTCTTT
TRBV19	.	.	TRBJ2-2	CASTPGPGGTGELFF	TGTGCCAGTACCCCCGGGCCCGGGGGAACCGGGGAGCTGTTTTTT
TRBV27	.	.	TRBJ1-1	CASSLGGAVNTEAFF	TGTGCCAGCAGTTTAGGGGGGGCCGTGAACACTGAAGCTTTCTTT
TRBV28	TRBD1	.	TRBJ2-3	CASSLNVGQGTDTQYF	TGTGCCAGCAGTTTAAACGTGGGACAGGGGACAGATACGCAGTATTTT
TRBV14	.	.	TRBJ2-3	CASSHRAESSTDTQYF	TGTGCCAGCAGCCACCGAGCGGAGTCTAGCACAGATACGCAGTATTTT
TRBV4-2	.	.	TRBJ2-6	CASSQGQGTGANVLTF	TGTGCCAGCAGCCAGGGCCAGGGAACTGGGGCCAACGTCCTGACTTTC
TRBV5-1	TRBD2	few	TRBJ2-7	CASSGGLAGTDYERQYF	TGCGCCAGCAGCGGGGGACTAGCGGGGACAGACTACGAGCGGCAGTACTTC
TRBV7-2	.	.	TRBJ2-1	CASSFQRTNNNEQFF	TGTGCCAGCAGCTTCCAAAGGACTAATAACAATGAGCAGTTCTTC
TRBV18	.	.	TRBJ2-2	CASSPGLMTGELFF	TGTGCCAGCTCACCAGGGCTGATGACCGGGGAGCTGTTTTTT
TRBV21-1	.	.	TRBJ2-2	CASSRHRVRTGELFF	TGTGCCAGCAGCAGACACAGGGTTAGAACCGGGGAGCTGTTTTTT
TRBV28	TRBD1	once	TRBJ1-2	CASSFGTANYGYTF	TGTGCCAGCAGTTTCGGGACAGCTAACTATGGCTACACCTTC
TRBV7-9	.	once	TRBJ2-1	CASSLGRYNEQFF	TGTGCCAGCAGCTTGGGCCGATACAATGAGCAGTTCTTC
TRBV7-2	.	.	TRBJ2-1	CASSLLTRPLEQFF	TGTGCCAGCAGCTTACTAACCCGCCCACTCGAGCAGTTCTTC
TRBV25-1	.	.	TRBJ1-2	CASSETVFYGYTF	TGTGCCAGCAGTGAGACAGTCTTCTATGGCTACACCTTC
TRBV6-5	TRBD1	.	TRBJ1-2	CASSPDRGNGGYTF	TGTGCCAGCAGCCCTGACAGGGGAAACGGGGGCTACACCTTC
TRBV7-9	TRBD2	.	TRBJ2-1	CASRIAGRGNEQFF	TGTGCCAGCAGGATAGCGGGAAGAGGAAATGAGCAGTTCTTC